This TCR beta chain was recorded in a study of graft-versus-host responses after intestinal transplantation. Study findings and constraints: Analysis identified GvH clones in recipient marrow, with some appearing first in ileum or blood.

Of note for this clone: Antigen specificity is unknown.

Trimming pared 5 bases from V and 5 bases from J, leaving 16 bases between. The CDR3 loop spans 14 amino acids. Germline V lookup: CDR1 MNHNY, CDR2 SVGAGI (reference sequence). Sequenced by immunoSEQ multiplex PCR; TCRdb stores in-frame clones only, minus some. The sample has roughly 120,000 clones; approximately 92% are singletons. Sequenced here: unstimulated CD4+ T cells sorted from spleen or lymph node cells, sampled before intestinal transplant. This TCR derives from a human donor who received an intestinal transplant. The rearrangement uses TRBV6-6 and TRBJ2-7; D not resolved. The CDR3 loop is CASSREGWGNEQYF. The DNA of the CDR3 is TGTGCCAGCAGTCGAGAAGGCTGGGGAAACGAGCAGTACTTC.